The rows below give T cell receptor beta chains drawn from one sample of a study of Tregs in tolerant kidney transplant recipients. The assay was immunoSEQ multiplex PCR, and TCRdb's table has in-frame clones only and misses some. The table records 95,000 to 120,000 clones, roughly 89% of them present only once. The source was CD4+ T cells from blood, collected before the transplant. All receptors come from a human donor who received a combined kidney and bone marrow transplant. CDR3s include the opening cysteine and the closing phenylalanine or tryptophan. D genes are given only for firm matches. Clone size appears in some rows only: once, few, many, or a class for an expanded clone.

>TRBD2|TRBJ2-1|TRBV7-2|.
CASSLYGRLYNEQFF
TGTGCCAGCAGCTTATACGGGAGGCTCTACAATGAGCAGTTCTTC
>TRBD1|TRBJ2-7|TRBV14|.
CASSYSLGDRFLNGQYF
TGTGCCAGCAGCTATAGCCTCGGGGACAGGTTCTTGAATGGGCAGTACTTC
>TRBD1|TRBJ2-2|TRBV5-1|.
CASSFQGTENTGELFF
TGCGCCAGCAGCTTCCAGGGGACAGAGAACACCGGGGAGCTGTTTTTT
>TRBD1|TRBJ2-7|TRBV10-3|once
CAISESDRGFDEQYF
TGTGCCATCAGTGAGTCTGACAGGGGTTTCGACGAGCAGTACTTC
>TRBD1|TRBJ2-7|TRBV30|.
CAWGDRSYEQYF
TGTGCCTGGGGGGACAGATCTTACGAGCAGTACTTC
>TRBD1|TRBJ1-4|TRBV6-4|.
CASSLSPGQSNEKLFF
TGTGCCAGCAGTCTTAGCCCGGGACAGAGTAATGAAAAACTGTTTTTT
>.|TRBJ2-7|TRBV6-5|.
CASSYTPRRPYEQYF
TGTGCCAGCAGTTACACCCCTAGGCGACCCTACGAGCAGTACTTC
>.|TRBJ1-2|TRBV21-1|few
CASSKVWRGRSYGYTF
TGTGCCAGCAGCAAAGTTTGGAGGGGGCGCAGCTATGGCTACACCTTC
>.|TRBJ2-2|TRBV28|.
CASGGAGLTGELFF
TGTGCCAGCGGAGGAGCGGGCCTAACCGGGGAGCTGTTTTTT
>.|TRBJ1-1|TRBV2|.
CASKREWTGGMNTEAFF
TGTGCCAGCAAGAGGGAATGGACGGGGGGGATGAACACTGAAGCTTTCTTT
>.|TRBJ1-2|TRBV7-9|.
CASSLVVGRDYGYTF
TGTGCCAGCAGCTTAGTAGTCGGCCGGGACTATGGCTACACCTTC
>.|TRBJ2-7|TRBV11-1|few
CASSLRASYEQYF
TGTGCCAGCAGCTTGCGGGCTAGCTACGAGCAGTACTTC
>.|TRBJ1-3|TRBV5-1|.
CASSPVQGTGNTIYF
TGCGCCAGCAGCCCTGTGCAGGGGACTGGAAACACCATATATTTT
>.|TRBJ1-2|TRBV7-8|.
CASSPDSNYGYTF
TGTGCCAGCAGCCCAGACAGTAACTATGGCTACACCTTC
>TRBD1|TRBJ2-7|TRBV30|.
CAWSPTGGHEQYF
TGTGCCTGGAGTCCGACAGGGGGCCACGAGCAGTACTTC
>TRBD1|TRBJ1-6|TRBV5-1|.
CASSLATGGSSPLHF
TGCGCCAGCAGCTTGGCAACAGGGGGTTCTTCACCCCTCCACTTT
>TRBD1|TRBJ2-7|TRBV4-1|.
CASSQALGQGSHEQYF
TGCGCCAGCAGCCAAGCGCTGGGACAGGGGTCACACGAGCAGTACTTC
>.|TRBJ1-1|TRBV2|.
CASRPDTYEAFF
TGTGCCAGCAGGCCCGACACGTATGAAGCTTTCTTT
>TRBD2|TRBJ2-2|TRBV6-4|once
CASSPGLAGANTGELFF
TGTGCCAGCAGTCCCGGACTAGCGGGAGCGAACACCGGGGAGCTGTTTTTT
>TRBD1|TRBJ2-7|TRBV5-1|few
CANAGTGLYEQYF
TGCGCCAATGCGGGGACAGGGCTGTACGAGCAGTACTTC
>TRBD2|TRBJ2-1|TRBV5-1|.
CASSSTSGYNEQFF
TGCGCCAGCAGCTCGACTAGCGGTTACAATGAGCAGTTCTTC
>TRBD2|TRBJ2-3|TRBV10-1|.
CASSSGNTQYF
TGCGCCAGCAGTAGCGGGAATACGCAGTATTTT
>.|TRBJ1-4|TRBV7-2|.
CASSLGLGLNEKLFF
TGTGCCAGCAGCTTAGGATTGGGACTTAATGAAAAACTGTTTTTT
>.|TRBJ2-1|TRBV5-1|.
CASSLGLDRVEQFF
TGCGCCAGCAGCTTGGGACTAGATCGGGTTGAGCAGTTCTTC
>TRBD1|TRBJ1-2|TRBV4-3|.
CASSRDRGRIDGYTF
TGCGCCAGCAGCCGGGACAGGGGGCGCATTGATGGCTACACCTTC
>.|TRBJ1-2|TRBV19|many
CASSIEQGGVYGYTF
TGTGCCAGTAGTATAGAACAGGGTGGCGTCTATGGCTACACCTTC
>.|TRBJ2-7|TRBV5-6|.
CASSSPDSDKKYF
TGTGCCAGCAGCTCGCCTGACTCTGATAAAAAGTACTTC
>TRBD1|TRBJ2-1|TRBV19|.
CASSMGTGGRNEQFF
TGTGCCAGTAGTATGGGGACAGGGGGCCGGAATGAGCAGTTCTTC
>TRBD2|TRBJ2-7|TRBV10-1|.
CASAGGKTYEQYF
TGCGCCAGCGCGGGGGGGAAAACCTACGAGCAGTACTTC
>.|TRBJ2-2|TRBV30|.
CAWSVPDPGVRNTGELFF
TGTGCCTGGAGTGTACCCGACCCCGGGGTTCGGAACACCGGGGAGCTGTTTTTT
>.|TRBJ2-7|TRBV5-6|once
CASSWGGSYEQYF
TGTGCCAGCAGCTGGGGCGGCTCCTACGAGCAGTACTTC
>TRBD1|TRBJ1-5|TRBV12-5|.
CASGGGTGTKSGNQPQHF
TGTGCTAGTGGTGGAGGGACAGGGACTAAATCGGGCAATCAGCCCCAGCATTTT
>.|TRBJ2-7|TRBV5-1|.
CASSSRPGLATYEQYF
TGCGCCAGCAGCTCCCGTCCGGGACTCGCCACATACGAGCAGTACTTC
>TRBD1|TRBJ2-7|TRBV10-3|few
CAISEGRQGASYEQYF
TGTGCCATCAGTGAAGGCAGACAGGGGGCCTCCTACGAGCAGTACTTC
>TRBD1|TRBJ1-2|TRBV5-1|.
CASSVQGALNYGYTF
TGCGCCAGCAGCGTGCAGGGGGCGCTGAACTATGGCTACACCTTC
>.|TRBJ1-1|TRBV2|.
CASSGTRNTEAFF
TGTGCCAGCAGTGGGACAAGGAACACTGAAGCTTTCTTT
>TRBD1|TRBJ1-5|TRBV7-9|.
CASSPTGGPKNQPQHF
TGTGCCAGCAGCCCGACAGGGGGACCGAAAAATCAGCCCCAGCATTTT
>.|TRBJ2-3|TRBV7-9|.
CASSLALGVGTQYF
TGTGCCAGCAGCTTAGCGCTCGGGGTTGGTACGCAGTATTTT
>.|TRBJ1-2|TRBV15|.
CATSPGPDSGYTF
TGTGCCACCAGCCCCGGGCCGGACAGTGGCTACACCTTC
>TRBD1|TRBJ2-7|TRBV25-1|once
CASSVGGVIYEQYF
TGTGCCAGCAGTGTAGGGGGCGTAATCTACGAGCAGTACTTC
>.|TRBJ2-7|TRBV2|.
CASSHTDRDISYEQYF
TGTGCCAGCAGCCACACGGACAGAGATATATCCTACGAGCAGTACTTC
>.|TRBJ1-2|TRBV27|.
CASSSPSSSNYGYTF
TGTGCCAGCAGTTCCCCTTCTAGTTCCAACTATGGCTACACCTTC
>.|TRBJ2-3|TRBV6-6|.
CASGRGLSLGADTQYF
TGTGCCAGCGGGCGAGGACTAAGCCTGGGCGCAGATACGCAGTATTTT
>TRBD2|TRBJ2-7|TRBV2|.
CASSAGLAGDEQYF
TGTGCCAGCAGTGCCGGACTAGCGGGGGACGAGCAGTACTTC
>TRBD1|TRBJ1-1|TRBV14|.
CASSRQGAWGTEAFF
TGTGCCAGCAGCCGCCAGGGGGCTTGGGGTACTGAAGCTTTCTTT
>TRBD2|TRBJ2-1|TRBV27|.
CASRQEAGGHNNEQFF
TGTGCCAGCAGACAAGAAGCGGGGGGGCATAACAATGAGCAGTTCTTC
>TRBD2|TRBJ2-5|TRBV6-5|.
CASSRGGAQYF
TGTGCCAGCAGCCGGGGGGGGGCCCAGTACTTC
>.|TRBJ1-5|TRBV2|.
CASSVGQPQHF
TGTGCCAGCAGCGTCGGTCAGCCCCAGCATTTT
>TRBD2|TRBJ2-7|TRBV19|.
CASSRGVSYEQYF
TGTGCCAGTAGTCGGGGGGTATCCTACGAGCAGTACTTC
>TRBD2|TRBJ2-2|TRBV19|.
CASSFSLTSQNLPGELFF
TGTGCCAGTAGTTTCTCTTTGACTAGCCAAAACCTACCCGGGGAGCTGTTTTTT
>TRBD1|TRBJ2-7|TRBV10-2|.
CASSVPGQATREQYF
TGCGCCAGCAGCGTTCCGGGACAGGCGACGAGGGAGCAGTACTTC
>.|TRBJ2-1|TRBV18|.
CASSPVRDKNEQFF
TGTGCCAGCTCACCCGTAAGGGACAAGAATGAGCAGTTCTTC
>.|TRBJ2-2|TRBV18|.
CASSPRNSGRTGELFF
TGTGCCAGCTCACCAAGGAATAGCGGCCGAACCGGGGAGCTGTTTTTT
>TRBD2|TRBJ2-7|TRBV7-9|.
CASSSRLAANHEQYF
TGTGCCAGCAGCTCTCGGCTAGCGGCTAATCACGAGCAGTACTTC
>TRBD1|TRBJ2-7|TRBV5-1|.
CASSETGTGSYEQYF
TGCGCCAGCAGCGAGACCGGGACAGGGTCCTACGAGCAGTACTTC
>TRBD1|TRBJ2-1|TRBV4-1|.
CASSHAGQGSNEQFF
TGCGCCAGCAGCCATGCGGGACAGGGCTCCAATGAGCAGTTCTTC
>.|TRBJ1-2|TRBV29-1|.
CSVGDLQGLSNTF
TGCAGCGTGGGGGACTTACAAGGACTCTCCAACACCTTC
>.|TRBJ1-1|TRBV2|.
CASSEWGGAGTEAFF
TGTGCCAGCAGTGAATGGGGGGGGGCTGGCACTGAAGCTTTCTTT